This TCR beta chain was observed in a study of vaccination and CD4 T cells after COVID-19. Whole-study context: Investigators stimulated cells with overlapping spike peptides drawn from SARS-CoV-2, HCoV-NL63, HCoV-OC43 and HCoV-229E.

With the Oncomine TCR Beta short-read assay, DNA from cultured CD4+ T cells was sequenced. Cultures of CD4+ T cells served as the source for extracting genomic DNA. TCRdb reprocessed the PCR reads with MiXCR, giving one entry per CDR3 protein. Among 10,000 to 15,000 distinct CDR3 sequences listed, approximately 63% were seen once. The V gene lost 7 bases and the J gene lost 1 base, with 16 bases spanning the gap. This CDR3 is built from 15 residues. With regard to this clonotype: Its specificity is not known.

Treatment here: roughly 10-day PBMC culture with coronavirus spike peptide pools or control peptides (ViraFEST assay). Under the ViraFEST approach, antigen-specific T cells were expanded with peptide pools and TCRs subsequently sequenced. At days 3 and 7, half the medium was exchanged for fresh IL-2 medium. The sequence derives from a human donor who had recovered from COVID-19. The gene calls are TRBV12-3 or TRBV12-4 and TRBJ1-1, with D possibly being TRBD1 (6 bases). The sequencing input was CD4+ T cells from blood, cultured in vitro. CDR3 DNA: TGTGCCAGCACGGAGCGGGGGCTTGGGAACACTGAAGCTTTCTTT. Translation: CASTERGLGNTEAFF.